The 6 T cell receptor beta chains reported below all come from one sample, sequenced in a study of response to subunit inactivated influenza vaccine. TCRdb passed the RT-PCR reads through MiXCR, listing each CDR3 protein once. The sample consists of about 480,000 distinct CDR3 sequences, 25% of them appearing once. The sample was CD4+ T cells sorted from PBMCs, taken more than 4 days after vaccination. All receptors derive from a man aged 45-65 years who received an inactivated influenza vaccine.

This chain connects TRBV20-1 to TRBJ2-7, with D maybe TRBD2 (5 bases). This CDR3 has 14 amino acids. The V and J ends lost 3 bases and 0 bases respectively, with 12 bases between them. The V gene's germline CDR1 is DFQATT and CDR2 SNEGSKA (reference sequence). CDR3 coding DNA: TGCAGTGCTAGTAGGTCTGGGAGCTCCTACGAGCAGTACTTC. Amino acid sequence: CSASRSGSSYEQYF.

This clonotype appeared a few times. CDR3 bases: TGTGCCAGCAGTCGCGGTAGATTCCTCACAGATACGCAGTATTTT. Its translation: CASSRGRFLTDTQYF. This chain connects TRBV12-3 or TRBV12-4 to TRBJ2-3; no clear D gene. CDR3 size: 15 residues. V lost 5 bases and J 2 bases, leaving 14 bases between the germline ends.

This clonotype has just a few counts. The CDR3: CASAISRSGSGETQYF. CDR3 sequence (DNA): TGCGCCAGCGCCATTAGCCGGTCAGGTTCCGGGGAGACCCAGTACTTC. This chain connects TRBV5-1 to TRBJ2-5, with no clear D. The germline gives CDR1 SGHRS, CDR2 YFSETQ. This CDR3 has 16 amino acids. V gave up 7 bases and J gave up 5 bases, with 24 bases separating them.

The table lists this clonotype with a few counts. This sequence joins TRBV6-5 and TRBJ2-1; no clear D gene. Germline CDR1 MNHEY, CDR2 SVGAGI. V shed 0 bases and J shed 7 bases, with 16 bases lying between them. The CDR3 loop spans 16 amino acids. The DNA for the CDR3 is TGTGCCAGCAGTTACTCGTTTGGACGCCTGGGGAATGAGCAGTTCTTC. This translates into CASSYSFGRLGNEQFF.

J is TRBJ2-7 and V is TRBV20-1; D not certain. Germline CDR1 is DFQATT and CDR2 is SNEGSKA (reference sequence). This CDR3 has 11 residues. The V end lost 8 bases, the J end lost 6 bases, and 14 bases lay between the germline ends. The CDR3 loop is CSTKNHFEQYF. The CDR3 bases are TGCAGTACCAAAAACCATTTCGAGCAGTACTTC.

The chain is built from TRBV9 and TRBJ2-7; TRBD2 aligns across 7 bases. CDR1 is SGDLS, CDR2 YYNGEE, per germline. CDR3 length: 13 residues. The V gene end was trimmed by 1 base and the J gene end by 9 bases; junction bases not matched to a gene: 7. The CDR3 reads CASSVIASGMQYF. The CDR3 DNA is TGTGCCAGCAGCGTAATTGCTAGCGGAATGCAGTACTTC.